This TCR beta chain was recovered during a study of blood T cell repertoires in COVID-19. Study information: The study drew acute and convalescent COVID-19 samples from the United States, Italy and Spain. T cells, B-cell-depleted T cells, or PBMCs supplied cDNA or gDNA.

In the authors' workflow: The assay estimated nucleated cells by amplifying reference gene primers. Sequencing was performed with immunoSEQ multiplex PCR; in TCRdb, only in-frame clones are kept and a portion is missing. That table gives V, J and clone size, and the DNA gave D and trimming. This table holds fewer than 15,000 clones, 85% to 90% found once. The CDR3 covers 14 residues. The junction had 9 bases not matched to a gene; V was cut back by 9 bases and J by 4 bases. Germline loops: CDR1 SNHLY, CDR2 FYNNEI. The rearrangement links TRBV2 to TRBJ2-7, with TRBD1 matching over 10 bases. The source material was peripheral blood. The TCR originated in a human donor with active COVID-19. The donor label of this sample is uncertain. The CDR3 DNA is TGTGCCAGTAGACCGGGACAGGGGTTGTACGAGCAGTACTTC. It encodes CASRPGQGLYEQYF.